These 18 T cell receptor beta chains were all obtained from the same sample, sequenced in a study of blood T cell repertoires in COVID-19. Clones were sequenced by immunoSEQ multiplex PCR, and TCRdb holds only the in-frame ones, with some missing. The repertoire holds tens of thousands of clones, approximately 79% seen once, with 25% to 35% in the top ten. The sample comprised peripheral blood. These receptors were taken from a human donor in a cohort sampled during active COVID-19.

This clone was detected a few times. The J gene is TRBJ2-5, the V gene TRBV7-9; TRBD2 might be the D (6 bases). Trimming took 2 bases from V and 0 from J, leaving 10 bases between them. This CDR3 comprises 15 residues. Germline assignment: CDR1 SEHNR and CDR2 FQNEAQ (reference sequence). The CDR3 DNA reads TGTGCCAGCAGCTTACGGGGGAGGCACCAAGAGACCCAGTACTTC. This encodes CASSLRGRHQETQYF. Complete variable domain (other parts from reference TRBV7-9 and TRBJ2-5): DTGVSQNPRHKITKRGQNVTFRCDPISEHNRLYWYRQTLGQGPEFLTYFQNEAQLEKSRLLSDRFSAERPKGSFSTLEIQRTEQGDSAMYLCASSLRGRHQETQYFGPGTRLLVL.

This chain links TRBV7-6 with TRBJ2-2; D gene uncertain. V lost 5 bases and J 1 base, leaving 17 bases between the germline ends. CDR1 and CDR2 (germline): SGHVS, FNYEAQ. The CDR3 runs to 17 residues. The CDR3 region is CASSLGRSLMNTGELFF. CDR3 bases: TGTGCCAGCAGCCTAGGCAGATCTTTGATGAACACCGGGGAGCTGTTTTTT. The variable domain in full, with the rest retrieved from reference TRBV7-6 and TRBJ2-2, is GAGVSQSPRYKVTKRGQDVALRCDPISGHVSLYWYRQALGQGPEFLTYFNYEAQQDKSGLPNDRFSAERPEGSISTLTIQRTEQRDSAMYRCASSLGRSLMNTGELFFGEGSRLTVL.

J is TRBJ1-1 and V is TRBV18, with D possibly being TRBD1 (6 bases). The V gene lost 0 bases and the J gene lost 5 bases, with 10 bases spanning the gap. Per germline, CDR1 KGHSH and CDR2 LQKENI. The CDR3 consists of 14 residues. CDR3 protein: CASSPPRGGTEAFF. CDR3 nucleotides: TGTGCCAGCTCACCACCGAGGGGGGGAACTGAAGCTTTCTTT. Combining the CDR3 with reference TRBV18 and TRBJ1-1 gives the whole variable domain NAGVMQNPRHLVRRRGQEARLRCSPMKGHSHVYWYRQLPEEGLKFMVYLQKENIIDESGMPKERFSAEFPKEGPSILRIQQVVRGDSAAYFCASSPPRGGTEAFFGQGTRLTVV.

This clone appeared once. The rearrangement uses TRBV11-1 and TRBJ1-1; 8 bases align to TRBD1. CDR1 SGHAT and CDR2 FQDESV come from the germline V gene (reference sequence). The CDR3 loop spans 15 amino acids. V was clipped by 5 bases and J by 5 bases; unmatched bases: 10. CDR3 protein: CASSLTLTGVTEAFF. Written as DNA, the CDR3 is TGTGCCAGCAGCCTGACCCTGACAGGGGTTACTGAAGCTTTCTTT.

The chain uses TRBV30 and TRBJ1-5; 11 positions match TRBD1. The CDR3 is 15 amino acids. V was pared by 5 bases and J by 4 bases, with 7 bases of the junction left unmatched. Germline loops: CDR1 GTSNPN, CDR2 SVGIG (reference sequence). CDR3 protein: CAWGSGTGGNQPQHF. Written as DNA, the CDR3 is TGTGCCTGGGGATCCGGGACAGGGGGGAATCAGCCCCAGCATTTT.

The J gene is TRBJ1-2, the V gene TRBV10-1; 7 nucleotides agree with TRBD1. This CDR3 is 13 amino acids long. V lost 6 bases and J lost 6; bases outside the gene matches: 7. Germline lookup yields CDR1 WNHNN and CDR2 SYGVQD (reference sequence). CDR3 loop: CASSRTGVDGYTF. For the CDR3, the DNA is TGCGCCAGCAGCCGGACAGGTGTGGATGGCTACACCTTC.

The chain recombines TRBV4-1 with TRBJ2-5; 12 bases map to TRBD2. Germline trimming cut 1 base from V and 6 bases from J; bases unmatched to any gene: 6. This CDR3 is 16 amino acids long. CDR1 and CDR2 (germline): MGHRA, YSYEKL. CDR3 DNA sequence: TGCGCCAGCAGCCAAGGACTAGCGGGAGTTAGTCAGACCCAGTACTTC. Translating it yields CASSQGLAGVSQTQYF.

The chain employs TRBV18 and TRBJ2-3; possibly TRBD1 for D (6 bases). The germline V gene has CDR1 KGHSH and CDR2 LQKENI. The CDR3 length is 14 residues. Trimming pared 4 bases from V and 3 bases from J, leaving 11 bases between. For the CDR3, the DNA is TGTGCCAGCTCACAACAGGGTTCAACAGATACGCAGTATTTT. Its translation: CASSQQGSTDTQYF.

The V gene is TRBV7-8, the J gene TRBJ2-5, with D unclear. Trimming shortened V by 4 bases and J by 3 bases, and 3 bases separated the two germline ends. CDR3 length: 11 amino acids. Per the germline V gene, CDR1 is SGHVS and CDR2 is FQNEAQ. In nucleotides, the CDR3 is TGTGCCAGCAGCTCCGAAGAGACCCAGTACTTC. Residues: CASSSEETQYF.

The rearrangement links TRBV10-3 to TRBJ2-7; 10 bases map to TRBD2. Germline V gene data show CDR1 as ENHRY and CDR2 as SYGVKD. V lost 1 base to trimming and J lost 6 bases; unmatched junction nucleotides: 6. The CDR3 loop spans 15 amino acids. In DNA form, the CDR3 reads TGTGCCATCAGTGAGTTGCTAGCGGGAGTAAGCGAGCAGTACTTC. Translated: CAISELLAGVSEQYF.

In DNA form, the CDR3 reads TGTGCCAGCACCCTCGAGGGGACAGGGGGCTCTGGGGCCAACGTCCTGACTTTC. Protein product: CASTLEGTGGSGANVLTF. The chain carries TRBV5-4 and TRBJ2-6; TRBD1 aligns across 11 bases. The CDR3 contains 18 residues. V lost 6 bases, J lost 0 bases, and 8 bases stayed unmatched. Looked up from germline, CDR1 is SGHNT and CDR2 is YYREEE (reference sequence).

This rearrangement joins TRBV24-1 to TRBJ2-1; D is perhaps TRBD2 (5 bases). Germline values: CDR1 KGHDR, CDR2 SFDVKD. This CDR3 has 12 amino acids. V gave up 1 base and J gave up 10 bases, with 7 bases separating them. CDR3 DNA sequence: TGTGCCACCAGTGATTTTCGGGAAGAGCAGTTCTTC. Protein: CATSDFREEQFF.

Here the CDR3 DNA reads TGCGCCAGCAGCTCGCGGGAGGCGAACACCGGGGAGCTGTTTTTT. It is translated as CASSSREANTGELFF. The J gene is TRBJ2-2, the V gene TRBV5-1; 8 bases are a match to TRBD2. From germline, CDR1 is SGHRS and CDR2 YFSETQ. The CDR3 sequence is 15 residues long. V shed 3 bases and J 0 bases; nucleotides not matched to a gene: 1.

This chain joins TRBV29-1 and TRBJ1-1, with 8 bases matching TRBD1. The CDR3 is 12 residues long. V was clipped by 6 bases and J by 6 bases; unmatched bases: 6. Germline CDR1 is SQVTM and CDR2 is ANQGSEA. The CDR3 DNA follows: TGCAGCGTAACGGACAGGGCGGCTGAAGCTTTCTTT. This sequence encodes CSVTDRAAEAFF.

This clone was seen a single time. This CDR3 reads CASSSPRSGSGGELFF. The CDR3 coding sequence is TGTGCCAGCAGCTCCCCTCGTAGCGGGAGTGGCGGGGAGCTGTTTTTT. This chain joins TRBV7-3 and TRBJ2-2; 9 bases match TRBD2. The CDR3 length is 16 residues. V lost 4 bases and J lost 7; bases outside the gene matches: 10. Germline CDR1 reads SGHTA; CDR2 reads FQGTGA.

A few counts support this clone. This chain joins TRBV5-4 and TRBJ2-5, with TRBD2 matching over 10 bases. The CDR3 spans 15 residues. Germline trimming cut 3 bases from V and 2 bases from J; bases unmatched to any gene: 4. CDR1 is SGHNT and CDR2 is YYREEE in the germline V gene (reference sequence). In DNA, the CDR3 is TGTGCCAGCAGCTCTGGGACTAGCGCACAAGAGACCCAGTACTTC. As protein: CASSSGTSAQETQYF.

The CDR3 spells CASITRSSGANVLTF. The CDR3, as DNA: TGTGCCAGCATTACTCGTAGTTCGGGGGCCAACGTCCTGACTTTC. J is TRBJ2-6 and V is TRBV6-5; no definite D call. Looked up from germline, CDR1 is MNHEY and CDR2 is SVGAGI. This CDR3 contains 15 residues. Trimming stripped 7 bases from V and 4 bases from J, with 14 bases between.

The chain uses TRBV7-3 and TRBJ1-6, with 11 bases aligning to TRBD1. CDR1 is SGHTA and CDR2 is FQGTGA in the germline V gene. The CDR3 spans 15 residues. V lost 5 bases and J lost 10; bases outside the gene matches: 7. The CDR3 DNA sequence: TGTGCCAGCAGCGCCGCCGGGACAGGGGGATCACCCCTCCACTTT. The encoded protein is CASSAAGTGGSPLHF.